This is a list of T cell receptor beta chains from one sample in a study of cytotoxic CD8 clonotypes in ibrutinib-treated CLL. Generated by immunoSEQ multiplex PCR, the TCRdb table keeps only in-frame clones and is missing some. There are fewer than 35,000 clones in the sample; about three quarters occur only once, and roughly 56% lies in the top ten. This specimen consisted of PBMCs, obtained after 24 months of ibrutinib treatment. These receptor sequences come from a human donor with chronic lymphocytic leukemia. Both conserved end residues are part of each CDR3. D genes are given only for firm matches. Size tells how often a clone was seen (once, few, many) or the class of an expanded clone, and some rows leave it out.

>TRBJ1-1|TRBV7-8|once|-
CASSPMGPNTEAFF
TGTGCCAGCAGCCCGATGGGACCGAACACTGAAGCTTTCTTT
>TRBJ2-3|TRBV30|-|TRBD2
CAWSFKASGDTQYF
TGTGCCTGGAGTTTTAAGGCTAGCGGAGATACGCAGTATTTT
>TRBJ1-1|TRBV18|-|TRBD1
CASSPALGQVNTEAFF
TGTGCCAGCTCACCCGCTCTGGGACAGGTGAACACTGAAGCTTTCTTT
>TRBJ2-3|TRBV5-1|few|-
CASSLAGGQTRADTQYF
TGCGCCAGCAGCTTGGCCGGCGGACAGACGCGCGCAGATACGCAGTATTTT
>TRBJ1-1|TRBV29-1|-|TRBD1
CSSHTGQGFEAFF
TGCAGCTCCCATACGGGACAGGGCTTTGAAGCTTTCTTT
>TRBJ2-5|TRBV11-2|-|-
CASSLVEETQYF
TGTGCCAGCAGCTTAGTCGAGGAGACCCAGTACTTC
>TRBJ1-4|TRBV5-1|few|TRBD1
CASSSGQGREKLFF
TGCGCCAGCAGCTCGGGACAGGGAAGGGAAAAACTGTTTTTT
>TRBJ1-1|TRBV2|-|-
CASSEVRGGTEAFF
TGTGCCAGCAGTGAGGTCCGAGGGGGAACTGAAGCTTTCTTT
>TRBJ2-5|TRBV5-4|-|TRBD2
CASSQGWLAGTETQYF
TGTGCCAGCAGCCAGGGATGGCTAGCGGGGACAGAGACCCAGTACTTC
>TRBJ1-5|TRBV2|-|-
CASRARGRQAGPQHF
TGTGCCAGCAGAGCCCGCGGACGGCAGGCTGGGCCCCAGCATTTT
>TRBJ1-4|TRBV6-5|-|-
CASSGSGGKLFF
TGTGCCAGCAGTGGCTCTGGGGGAAAACTGTTTTTT
>TRBJ1-1|TRBV30|-|-
CAWSVGLSNTEAFF
TGTGCCTGGAGTGTGGGACTTTCGAACACTGAAGCTTTCTTT
>TRBJ1-2|TRBV6-1|-|-
CASSRTTSTNYGYTF
TGTGCCAGCAGCCGGACAACATCAACTAACTATGGCTACACCTTC
>TRBJ2-5|TRBV4-3|-|-
CASSQEAAGWTHGKTQYF
TGCGCCAGCAGCCAAGAGGCTGCAGGGTGGACACACGGGAAGACCCAGTACTTC
>TRBJ1-5|TRBV6-4|-|-
CASSSEFNQPQHF
TGTGCCAGCAGCTCCGAGTTCAATCAGCCCCAGCATTTT
>TRBJ1-1|TRBV5-1|-|-
CASSKGVGTEAFF
TGCGCCAGCAGTAAGGGGGTTGGCACTGAAGCTTTCTTT
>TRBJ1-2|TRBV29-1|few|-
CSVEHDNPYGYTF
TGCAGCGTGGAACATGACAACCCCTATGGCTACACCTTC
>TRBJ2-3|TRBV7-2|-|-
CASSFGGMADTQYF
TGTGCCAGCAGCTTTGGGGGAATGGCAGATACGCAGTATTTT
>TRBJ1-5|TRBV7-9|few|-
CASSLGAVSGQPQHF
TGTGCCAGCAGCTTAGGAGCGGTGAGTGGTCAGCCCCAGCATTTT
>TRBJ2-1|TRBV4-1|few|-
CASSQVGVDEQFF
TGCGCCAGCAGCCAAGTCGGAGTCGATGAGCAGTTCTTC
>TRBJ2-3|TRBV7-3|-|-
CASSPQGTTDTQYF
TGTGCCAGCAGCCCCCAAGGGACGACTGATACGCAGTATTTT
>TRBJ2-6|TRBV6-6|few|-
CASSEQDPSGANVLTF
TGTGCCAGCAGCGAACAGGACCCATCTGGGGCCAACGTCCTGACTTTC